One TCR beta chain is described in this entry. One junction end does not reproduce the germline sequence, and a read error may be involved. Clones were sequenced by immunoSEQ multiplex PCR, and TCRdb holds only the in-frame ones, with some missing. Among some 120,000 clones listed, more than 70% were seen once. This record comes from a study of control samples from healthy donors and cancer patients. The germline CDR1 and CDR2 sequences are SGHTA and FQGTGA. CDR3 length equals 16 residues. V gene TRBV7-3 combines with J gene TRBJ2-1; possibly TRBD1 for D (6 bases). The sequenced sample consisted of blood. The receptor comes from a man between 50 and 59 years old in good health. The CDR3 DNA reads TGTGCCGGCAGCCCCAGTCATACAGGGAGCTACAATGAGCAGTTCTTC. It specifies CAGSPSHTGSYNEQFF.